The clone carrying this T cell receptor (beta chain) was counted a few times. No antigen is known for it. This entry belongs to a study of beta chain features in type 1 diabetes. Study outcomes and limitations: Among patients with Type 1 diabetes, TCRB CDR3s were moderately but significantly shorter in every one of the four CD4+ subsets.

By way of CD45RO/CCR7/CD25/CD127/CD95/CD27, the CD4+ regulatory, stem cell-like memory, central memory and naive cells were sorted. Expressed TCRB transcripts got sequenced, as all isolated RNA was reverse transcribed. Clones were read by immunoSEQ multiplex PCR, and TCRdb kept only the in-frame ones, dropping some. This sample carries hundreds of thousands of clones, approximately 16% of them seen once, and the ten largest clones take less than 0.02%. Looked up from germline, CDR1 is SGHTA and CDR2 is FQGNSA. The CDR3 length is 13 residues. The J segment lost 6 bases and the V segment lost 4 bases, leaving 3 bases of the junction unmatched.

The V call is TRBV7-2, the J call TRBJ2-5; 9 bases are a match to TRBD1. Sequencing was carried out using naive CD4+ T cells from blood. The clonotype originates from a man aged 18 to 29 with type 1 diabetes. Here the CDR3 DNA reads TGTGCCAGCAGCTCGGACAGGGGACAGACCCAGTACTTC. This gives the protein CASSSDRGQTQYF.